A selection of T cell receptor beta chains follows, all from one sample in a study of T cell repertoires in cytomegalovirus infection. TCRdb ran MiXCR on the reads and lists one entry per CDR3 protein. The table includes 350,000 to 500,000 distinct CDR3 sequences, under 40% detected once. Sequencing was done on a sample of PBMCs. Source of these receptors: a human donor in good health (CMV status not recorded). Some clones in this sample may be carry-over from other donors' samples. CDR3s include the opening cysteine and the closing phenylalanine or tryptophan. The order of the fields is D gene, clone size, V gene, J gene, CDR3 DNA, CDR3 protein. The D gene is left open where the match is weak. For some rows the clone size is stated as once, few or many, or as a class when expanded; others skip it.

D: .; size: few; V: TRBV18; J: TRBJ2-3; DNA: TGTGCCAGCTCACCACTCTTCTACGGGGGCTACGCAGATACGCAGTATTTT; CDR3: CASSPLFYGGYADTQYF
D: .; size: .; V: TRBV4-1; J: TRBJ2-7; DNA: TGCGCCAGCAGCCAAGAACGAATGTTTGGGATTTACGAGCAGTACTTC; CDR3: CASSQERMFGIYEQYF
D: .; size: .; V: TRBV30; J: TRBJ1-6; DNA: TGTGCCTGGATTCCGGACCGGGATAATTCACCCCTCCACTTT; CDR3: CAWIPDRDNSPLHF
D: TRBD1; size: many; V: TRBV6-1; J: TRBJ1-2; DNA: TGTGCCAGCAGGGACTCGGGACAGGTGCACGGCTACACCTTC; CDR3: CASRDSGQVHGYTF
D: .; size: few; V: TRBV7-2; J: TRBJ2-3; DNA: TGTGCCAGCAGCTTACGGATTCGACTCTCCGCTACGGATACGCAGTATTTT; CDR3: CASSLRIRLSATDTQYF
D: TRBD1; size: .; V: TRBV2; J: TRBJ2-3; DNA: TGTGCCAGCAGTGAGGGGACAGGGCACACAGATACGCAGTATTTT; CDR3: CASSEGTGHTDTQYF
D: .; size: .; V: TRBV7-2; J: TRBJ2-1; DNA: TGTGCCAGCAGCTTAGGGGGCCAGGGCTTCCGTGAGCAGTTCTTC; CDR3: CASSLGGQGFREQFF
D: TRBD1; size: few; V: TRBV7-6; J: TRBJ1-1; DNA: TGTGCCAGCAGCCCCTCCCCCGGGACAGGGCACACTGAAGCTTTCTTT; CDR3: CASSPSPGTGHTEAFF
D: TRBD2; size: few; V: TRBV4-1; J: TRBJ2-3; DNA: TGCGCCAGCAGCCAAGATTTTCTAGCGGGGGGATTGGGTACGCAGTATTTT; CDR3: CASSQDFLAGGLGTQYF
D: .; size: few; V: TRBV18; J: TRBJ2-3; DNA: TGTGCCAGCTCACCCAGTCCAAGCAGGGATACGCAGTATTTT; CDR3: CASSPSPSRDTQYF
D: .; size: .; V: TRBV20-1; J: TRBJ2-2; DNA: TGCAGTGCTAGAGCAGCGGGACAGATGAACACCGGGGAGCTGTTTTTT; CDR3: CSARAAGQMNTGELFF
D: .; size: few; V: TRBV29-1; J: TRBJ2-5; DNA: TGCAGCGTCGCGACAGGGCTGGGGGGTAGCCAAGAGACCCAGTACTTC; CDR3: CSVATGLGGSQETQYF
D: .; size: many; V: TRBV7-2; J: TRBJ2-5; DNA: TGTGCCAGCAGCTTAATGGAGGAGATGGCCCAGTACTTC; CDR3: CASSLMEEMAQYF
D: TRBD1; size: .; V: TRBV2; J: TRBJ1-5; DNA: TGTGCCAGCCTAGGCGGGACAGGGGACCAGCCCCAGCATTTT; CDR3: CASLGGTGDQPQHF
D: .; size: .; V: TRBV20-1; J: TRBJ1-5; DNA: TGCAGTGCTAGGGCACGGGCCAGGGGCAATCAGCCCCAGCATTTT; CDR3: CSARARARGNQPQHF
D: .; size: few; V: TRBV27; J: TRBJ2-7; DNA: TGTGCCAGCAGTTTATCGATAGGGTATGACGAGCAGTACTTC; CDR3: CASSLSIGYDEQYF
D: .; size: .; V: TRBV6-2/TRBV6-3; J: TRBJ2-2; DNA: TGTGCCAGCAGTTTGATCCTTCCATCCGGGGAGCTGTTTTTT; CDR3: CASSLILPSGELFF
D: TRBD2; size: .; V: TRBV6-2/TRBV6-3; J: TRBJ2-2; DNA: TGTGCCAGCTTGCTAGCGGGGAACACCGGGGAGCTGTTTTTT; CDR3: CASLLAGNTGELFF
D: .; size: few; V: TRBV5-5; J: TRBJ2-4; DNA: TGTGCCAGCAGCTTAGTAGCTGACAGGACGGAGTACTTC; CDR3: CASSLVADRTEYF
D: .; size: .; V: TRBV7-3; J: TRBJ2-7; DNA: TGTGCCAGCAGCTTAAGAGGACACTCCTACGAGCAGTACTTC; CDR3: CASSLRGHSYEQYF
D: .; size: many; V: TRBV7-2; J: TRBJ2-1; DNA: TGTGCCAGCAGCTCAAACAGGGTGGCGGGCAATGAGCAGTTCTTC; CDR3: CASSSNRVAGNEQFF
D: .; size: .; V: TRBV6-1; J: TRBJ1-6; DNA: TGTGCCAGCAGCGACGGGGCAGGGAGGAGTAATTCACCCCTCCACTTT; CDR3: CASSDGAGRSNSPLHF